This record covers a single T cell receptor beta chain. The sample is drawn from a study of technical replicates of blood from a few donors. TCRdb keeps only in-frame clones here, not all; method: immunoSEQ multiplex PCR. This table has around 84,000 clones, roughly 98% appearing once. The sample was T cells isolated from PBMCs. The source of this sequence is a human donor in good health.

The CDR3 loop is CASSRRTGRDYTEAFF. As DNA, the CDR3 is TGTGCCAGCAGCAGACGAACAGGGCGCGATTATACTGAAGCTTTCTTT. The V and J genes are TRBV9 and TRBJ1-1, with D perhaps matching TRBD1 (6 bases). CDR3 length equals 16 residues. Germline V gene sequence: CDR1 SGDLS, CDR2 YYNGEE. The germline V and J ends were trimmed by 4 bases and 5 bases, with 21 bases remaining between them.